The 26 T cell receptor beta chains reported below all come from one sample, sequenced in a study of blood T cell repertoires in COVID-19. Profiling relied on immunoSEQ multiplex PCR, and the TCRdb table lists in-frame clones only, not all of them. The sample records a few hundred thousand clones, 75% to 90% being singletons. Sequencing input: peripheral blood. Receptors were obtained from a woman aged 80 or over with COVID-19, enrolled during active disease.

This clone has just a few counts. DNA for the CDR3: TGTGCCAGCAGTTTTCTCGGACAGACAGTAAATCCTGGGGATTCACCCCTCCACTTT. It is translated as CASSFLGQTVNPGDSPLHF. The V and J genes are TRBV28 and TRBJ1-6; weak D call: TRBD1 (6 bases). Germline lookup yields CDR1 MDHEN and CDR2 SYDVKM. Trimming stripped 3 bases from V and 8 bases from J, with 26 bases between. The CDR3 spans 19 residues.

V usage is TRBV18 and J usage is TRBJ2-5; 15 nucleotides match TRBD2. V shed 3 bases, J shed 5 bases, and the junction held 7 bases outside the gene matches. Germline CDR1 and CDR2: KGHSH and LQKENI. This CDR3 is 17 amino acids long. The chain's CDR3 is CASSPPGLAGGPETQYF. In DNA, the CDR3 is TGTGCCAGCTCACCTCCCGGACTAGCGGGGGGGCCCGAGACCCAGTACTTC.

Only one count was recorded for this clone. V is TRBV5-4 and J is TRBJ1-4; D call uncertain. Germline V gene data show CDR1 as SGHNT and CDR2 as YYREEE (reference sequence). Between the trimmed V and J ends, which lost 0 bases and 8 bases, there was a span of 8 bases. CDR3 length: 13 amino acids. In DNA form, the CDR3 reads TGTGCCAGCAGCTTGGCAACCGGGGAAAAACTGTTTTTT. Its translation: CASSLATGEKLFF.

The chain joins TRBV19 to TRBJ1-2; 8 positions match TRBD1. The V gene's germline CDR1 is LNHDA and CDR2 SQIVND (reference sequence). The CDR3 runs 17 residues. V gave up 1 base and J gave up 2 bases; unmatched junction bases: 9. In DNA, the CDR3 is TGTGCCAGTAGTATAGCACGGGACAGGCTGGGCAACTATGGCTACACCTTC. It encodes CASSIARDRLGNYGYTF.

The V and J genes are TRBV2 and TRBJ1-2; TRBD1 agrees at 7 bases. After removal of 5 bases from V and 4 bases from J, the junction contained 1 base not matched to a gene. From germline, CDR1 is SNHLY and CDR2 FYNNEI. CDR3 length equals 12 residues. The CDR3 is CASSPGGYGYTF. CDR3 nucleotide sequence: TGTGCCAGCAGTCCAGGGGGCTATGGCTACACCTTC.

V and J are TRBV5-1 and TRBJ1-3; D is perhaps TRBD1 (5 bases). Germline loops: CDR1 SGHRS, CDR2 YFSETQ. V was shortened by 0 bases and J by 1 base, with 11 bases between the two germline ends. This CDR3 has 16 amino acids. The CDR3 DNA follows: TGCGCCAGCAGCTTGGCCGGGGGAGGGTCTGGAAACACCATATATTTT. Translation gives CASSLAGGGSGNTIYF.

V gene TRBV10-3 combines with J gene TRBJ1-2; D perhaps matches TRBD1 (5 bases). Trimming took 3 bases from V and 4 from J, leaving 6 bases between them. CDR3 size: 12 residues. Looked up from germline, CDR1 is ENHRY and CDR2 is SYGVKD. CDR3 sequence: CAISEDSYGYTF. CDR3 nucleotides: TGTGCCATCAGTGAAGACAGCTATGGCTACACCTTC.

The chain employs TRBV6-1 and TRBJ2-1; possibly TRBD2 for D (6 bases). CDR1 and CDR2 (germline): MNHNS, SASEGT. With 3 bases removed from V and 1 base from J, the gap between germline ends came to 10 bases. The CDR3 spans 15 residues. CDR3 sequence: CASSEEGISYNEQFF. The CDR3 DNA follows: TGTGCCAGCAGTGAGGAGGGGATATCCTACAATGAGCAGTTCTTC.

The chain recombines TRBV20-1 with TRBJ2-1; TRBD2 matches at 12 bases. Germline CDR1 and CDR2: DFQATT and SNEGSKA (reference sequence). V shed 3 bases, J shed 6 bases, and the junction held 12 bases outside the gene matches. CDR3 length: 17 residues. CDR3 nucleotide sequence: TGCAGTGCTAGTTCTAGACTAGCGGGAGCAATTTCCAATGAGCAGTTCTTC. Its protein product is CSASSRLAGAISNEQFF.

The chain is built from TRBV30 and TRBJ1-2, with a tentative D call TRBD1 (5 bases). The germline gives CDR1 GTSNPN, CDR2 SVGIG (reference sequence). Trimming left V 4 bases short and J 5 bases short, with 8 bases between. The CDR3 contains 11 residues. The CDR3 DNA follows: TGTGCCTGGACCAGGGCTTATGGCTACACCTTC. This sequence encodes CAWTRAYGYTF.

The chain recombines TRBV5-1 with TRBJ2-1; D perhaps matches TRBD1 (6 bases). Germline values: CDR1 SGHRS, CDR2 YFSETQ. Trimming shortened V by 4 bases and J by 9 bases, and 23 bases separated the two germline ends. CDR3 length: 16 residues. The DNA for the CDR3 is TGCGCCAGCAGCGTAATGACAGGTCCCGCCAGGAGTGAGCAGTTCTTC. Its protein is CASSVMTGPARSEQFF.

With respect to this clone: In the same sample, other DNA sequences code for this CDR3. The chain carries TRBV5-1 and TRBJ2-5; no firm D call. Germline V gene lookup returns CDR1 SGHRS and CDR2 YFSETQ. V was cut by 0 bases and J by 1 base, with 7 bases left in between. The CDR3 covers 14 residues. CDR3 DNA sequence: TGCGCCAGCAGCTTGGGGGCCTCCCAAGAGACCCAGTACTTC. The encoded protein is CASSLGASQETQYF.

The chain has TRBV10-3 and TRBJ1-5; D is unclear. The CDR3 is 14 amino acids. The V end lost 2 bases, the J end lost 2 bases, and 7 bases lay between the germline ends. The germline CDR1 and CDR2 sequences are ENHRY and SYGVKD. The CDR3 spells CAISEGRGNQPQHF. CDR3 coding DNA: TGTGCCATCAGTGAGGGGAGGGGCAATCAGCCCCAGCATTTT.

V gene TRBV24-1 combines with J gene TRBJ1-5, with 7 bases lining up with TRBD1. The CDR3 length is 15 residues. CDR1 is KGHDR and CDR2 is SFDVKD in the germline V gene. V was pared by 2 bases and J by 2 bases, with 2 bases of the junction left unmatched. The DNA for the CDR3 is TGTGCCACCAGTGATTCAGGGGGTGGCAATCAGCCCCAGCATTTT. Amino acid sequence: CATSDSGGGNQPQHF.

The rearrangement uses TRBV7-2 and TRBJ2-1, with 7 bases that match TRBD1. Germline assignment: CDR1 SGHTA and CDR2 FQGNSA. After removal of 4 bases from V and 7 bases from J, the junction contained 7 bases not matched to a gene. The CDR3 consists of 14 residues. CDR3: CASSSAGGNNEQFF. The CDR3 DNA sequence: TGTGCCAGCAGCTCAGCAGGGGGAAATAATGAGCAGTTCTTC.

The chain has TRBV28 and TRBJ1-1, with a tentative D call TRBD1 (6 bases). Germline loops: CDR1 MDHEN, CDR2 SYDVKM. Deletions cut 6 bases from V and 1 base from J, with 15 bases between. The CDR3 is 15 amino acids. This CDR3 reads CASSLSGQKNTEAFF. Here the CDR3 DNA reads TGTGCCAGCAGCTTGTCTGGACAGAAGAACACTGAAGCTTTCTTT.

This clone has more than one count but fewer than ten. The rearrangement joins TRBV13 to TRBJ2-1; D perhaps matches TRBD2 (6 bases). Trimming cost V 0 bases and J 2 bases, with 11 bases left between them. The CDR3 covers 16 residues. Germline assignment: CDR1 PRHDT and CDR2 FYEKMQ (reference sequence). The CDR3 DNA is TGTGCCAGCAGCTTAGGTCTTAGCGGCACCTACAATGAGCAGTTCTTC. Translated: CASSLGLSGTYNEQFF.

The chain is built from TRBV10-3 and TRBJ1-1; the D gene is possibly TRBD1 (6 bases). The CDR3 sequence is 14 residues long. CDR1 and CDR2 (germline): ENHRY, SYGVKD. V lost 5 bases and J lost 4, with 14 bases in between. Here the CDR3 DNA reads TGTGCCATCAGTATAATACAGGGCGCCACTGAAGCTTTCTTT. As protein: CAISIIQGATEAFF.

The chain joins TRBV18 to TRBJ1-5, with 10 nucleotides matching TRBD1. V shed 2 bases, J shed 7 bases, and the junction held 2 bases outside the gene matches. Per the germline V gene, CDR1 is KGHSH and CDR2 is LQKENI. CDR3 length: 14 amino acids. The DNA of the CDR3 is TGTGCCAGCTCACCAGGACAGGGGGACCAGCCCCAGCATTTT. Translating it yields CASSPGQGDQPQHF.

V and J are TRBV5-4 and TRBJ2-1; 7 nucleotides line up with TRBD1. This CDR3 contains 15 residues. V dropped 4 bases and J dropped 4; count of bases not matched to a gene: 8. From germline, CDR1 is SGHNT and CDR2 YYREEE (reference sequence). CDR3 nucleotides: TGTGCCAGCAGCGCCGACAGGGCCTTGTACAATGAGCAGTTCTTC. It encodes CASSADRALYNEQFF.

V and J are TRBV18 and TRBJ2-2; D call uncertain. V was pared by 4 bases and J by 3 bases, with 3 bases between. Germline V lookup: CDR1 KGHSH, CDR2 LQKENI. The CDR3 contains 12 residues. CDR3: CASSRDTGELFF. CDR3 in DNA: TGTGCCAGCTCACGAGACACCGGGGAGCTGTTTTTT.

V gene TRBV10-3 combines with J gene TRBJ2-7; D is unresolved. With 10 bases removed from V and 5 bases from J, the gap between germline ends came to 12 bases. Germline-derived CDR1 and CDR2 are ENHRY and SYGVKD. The CDR3 is 11 amino acids. CDR3: CARSPRNEQYF. The CDR3 coding sequence is TGTGCCAGGAGTCCTAGGAACGAGCAGTACTTC.

There are a few counts of this clone. The chain recombines TRBV12-3 or TRBV12-4 with TRBJ1-2; TRBD1 aligns across 7 bases. Unmatched junction bases numbered 8, after V lost 9 bases and J lost 4 bases. This CDR3 comprises 13 residues. The CDR3 region is CASRQGRGYGYTF. CDR3 DNA sequence: TGTGCCAGTCGACAGGGCAGGGGCTATGGCTACACCTTC.

The J gene is TRBJ1-2, the V gene TRBV28; 7 bases match TRBD1. This CDR3 comprises 15 residues. Germline-derived CDR1 and CDR2 are MDHEN and SYDVKM. With 2 bases clipped from V and 3 bases from J, the junction kept 6 bases outside the gene matches. Here the CDR3 reads CASSLISGQHYGYTF. The CDR3 DNA reads TGTGCCAGCAGTTTAATCTCGGGACAGCACTATGGCTACACCTTC.

The chain employs TRBV11-2 and TRBJ2-7; 7 bases fit TRBD2. Germline CDR1 reads SGHAT; CDR2 reads FQNNGV. This CDR3 contains 18 residues. V lost 0 bases to trimming and J lost 2 bases; unmatched junction nucleotides: 13. CDR3 region: CASSLDRAGTTRPYEQYF. The CDR3, as DNA: TGTGCCAGCAGCTTAGATCGGGCGGGGACTACCCGTCCCTACGAGCAGTACTTC.

This clone occurred a few times. The chain carries TRBV30 and TRBJ1-2; no clear D gene. V dropped 0 bases and J dropped 7 bases, with 12 bases sitting between them. The CDR3 is 13 amino acids. The germline V gene encodes CDR1 GTSNPN and CDR2 SVGIG (reference sequence). CDR3 nucleotides: TGTGCCTGGAGTGTATCCGGGGAGAGTGGCTACACCTTC. Its translation: CAWSVSGESGYTF.